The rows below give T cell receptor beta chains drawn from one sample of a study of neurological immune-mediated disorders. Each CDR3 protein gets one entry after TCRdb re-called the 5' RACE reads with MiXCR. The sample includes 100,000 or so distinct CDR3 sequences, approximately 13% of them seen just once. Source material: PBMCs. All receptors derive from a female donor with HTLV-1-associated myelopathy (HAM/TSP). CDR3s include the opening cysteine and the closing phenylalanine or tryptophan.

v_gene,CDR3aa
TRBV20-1,CSASPPAGTYEQYF
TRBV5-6,CASSISSGSGPYNEQFF
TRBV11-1,CASSFGRVETQYF
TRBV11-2,CASSLELNYGYTF
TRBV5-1,CASSFIQCAVGNEKLFF
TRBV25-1,CASSERFGGTEAFF
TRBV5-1,CASSLEGGQFF
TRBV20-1,CSARDRDRVWEQYF
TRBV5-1,CASSLTGLKPQHF
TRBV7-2,CASSLRSSGGAGEQFF
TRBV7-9,CASSFKAGGGNSPLHF
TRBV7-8,CASSPHSYEQYF
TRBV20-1,CSARQPQETQYF
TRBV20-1,CSAVGGAWAYNEQFF
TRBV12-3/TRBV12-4,CASSDPRGPSYEQYF